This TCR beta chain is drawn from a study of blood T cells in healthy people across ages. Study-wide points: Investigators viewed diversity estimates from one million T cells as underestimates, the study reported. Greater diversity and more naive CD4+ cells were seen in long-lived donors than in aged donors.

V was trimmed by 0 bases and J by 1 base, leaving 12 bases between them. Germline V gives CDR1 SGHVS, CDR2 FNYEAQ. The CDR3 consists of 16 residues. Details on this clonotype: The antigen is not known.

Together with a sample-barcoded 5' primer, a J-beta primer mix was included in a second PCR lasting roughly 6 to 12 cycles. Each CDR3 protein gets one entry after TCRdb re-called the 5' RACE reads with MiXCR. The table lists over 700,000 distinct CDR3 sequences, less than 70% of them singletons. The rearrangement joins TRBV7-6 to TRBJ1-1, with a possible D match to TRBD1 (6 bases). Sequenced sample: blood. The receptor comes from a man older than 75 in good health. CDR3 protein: CASSLARPTGNTEAFF. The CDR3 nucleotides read TGTGCCAGCAGCTTAGCCCGTCCGACAGGGAACACTGAAGCTTTCTTT.